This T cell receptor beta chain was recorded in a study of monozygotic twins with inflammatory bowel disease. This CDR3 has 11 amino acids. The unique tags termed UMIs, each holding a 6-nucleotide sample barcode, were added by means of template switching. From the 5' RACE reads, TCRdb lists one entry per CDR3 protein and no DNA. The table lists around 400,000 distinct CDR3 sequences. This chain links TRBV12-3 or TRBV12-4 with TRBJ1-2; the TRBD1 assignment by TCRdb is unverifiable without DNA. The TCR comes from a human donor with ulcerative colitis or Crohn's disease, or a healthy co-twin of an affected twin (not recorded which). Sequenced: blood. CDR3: CASVGARGYTF.